This T cell receptor beta chain stems from a study of cytomegalovirus exposure and HLA in healthy donors. Produced via immunoSEQ multiplex PCR; TCRdb's table is partial and in-frame only. The sample lists 99,000 or so clones, about 86% occurring once. There are 13 residues in the CDR3. The germline V gene has CDR1 MDHEN and CDR2 SYDVKM. Trimming left V 6 bases short and J 6 bases short, with 14 bases between. The sequenced material came from PBMCs. V and J are TRBV28 and TRBJ1-2; D uncertain. The sequence came from a woman younger than 30 in good health and CMV-seropositive. The DNA of the CDR3 is TGTGCCAGCAGACCTCTGGGGAGAGATGGCTACACCTTC. Its protein product is CASRPLGRDGYTF.